The TCR beta chain described here comes from a study of blood T cell repertoires in COVID-19. The wider study: Material from acute and convalescent COVID-19 was sourced from the United States, Italy and Spain. Sources were T cells, B-cell-depleted T cells, or PBMCs; the material itself was cDNA or gDNA.

Original processing notes: Reference gene primer amplification gave estimated nucleated cell counts. The repertoire was sequenced with immunoSEQ multiplex PCR; TCRdb's copy has only in-frame clones and lacks some. The DNA gave D and trimming, while V, J and clone size come from that table. Counted here are about 240,000 clones, about four fifths occurring once; the ten biggest clones make up approximately 2%. The source of this sequence is a man younger than 45 who had recovered from COVID-19. Material: peripheral blood.

The CDR3 DNA follows: TGTGCTAGCGGACAGGGGGCTTACGAGCAGTACTTC. Its translation: CASGQGAYEQYF. The chain is built from TRBV12-5 and TRBJ2-7; TRBD1 matches 11 bases. The CDR3 contains 12 residues. V lost 9 bases and J lost 4; bases outside the gene matches: 2. Germline loops: CDR1 LGHNT, CDR2 FRNRAP.